Below are 19 T cell receptor beta chains sequenced from a single sample in a study of CD8 T cells in Susac syndrome. RNA in amounts of roughly 0.5 to 1 ug was reverse transcribed with random hexamers. One entry per CDR3 protein results from TCRdb running MiXCR on the immunoSEQ multiplex PCR reads. This table has approximately 180,000 distinct CDR3 sequences, under 95% appearing once. Sequenced input: CD4+ T cells from PBMCs. The receptor source for this set is a human donor with multiple sclerosis.

This chain links TRBV3-1 with TRBJ2-1; TRBD1 aligns across 11 bases. The CDR3 spans 16 residues. J lost 7 bases, V lost 2 bases, and 7 bases had no gene match. Germline CDR1 LGHDT, CDR2 YNNKEL (reference sequence). CDR3 sequence (DNA): TGTGCCAGCAGCCAATGGGAGGGACAGGGGGGTAATGAGCAGTTCTTC. This encodes CASSQWEGQGGNEQFF.

V is TRBV18 and J is TRBJ2-7, with TRBD2 matching over 8 bases. The CDR3 is made up of 16 amino acids. CDR1 is KGHSH and CDR2 is LQKENI in the germline V gene. V lost 0 bases to trimming and J lost 1 base; unmatched junction nucleotides: 5. The CDR3 sequence is CASSPPSGGVSYEQYF. CDR3 DNA: TGTGCCAGCTCACCACCGAGCGGGGGAGTATCCTACGAGCAGTACTTC.

The chain has TRBV28 and TRBJ2-1; 13 bases match TRBD2. The CDR3 extends over 16 amino acids. The trim removed 5 bases at V and 8 bases at J, leaving 9 bases unmatched. Per the germline V gene, CDR1 is MDHEN and CDR2 is SYDVKM. This CDR3 is CASSLGRTSGSYEQFF. DNA of the CDR3: TGTGCCAGCAGTCTGGGCCGGACTAGCGGGAGCTATGAGCAGTTCTTC. The whole variable domain, filled in from reference TRBV28 and TRBJ2-1, reads DVKVTQSSRYLVKRTGEKVFLECVQDMDHENMFWYRQDPGLGLRLIYFSYDVKMKEKGDIPEGYSVSREKKERFSLILESASTNQTSMYLCASSLGRTSGSYEQFFGPGTRLTVL.

The V call is TRBV30, the J call TRBJ1-5; D ambiguous. The CDR3 covers 16 residues. Germline V gene sequence: CDR1 GTSNPN, CDR2 SVGIG (reference sequence). Trimming left V 0 bases short and J 5 bases short, with 17 bases between. The CDR3 sequence: CAWSVEGGRGDQPQHF. In nucleotides, the CDR3 is TGTGCCTGGAGTGTAGAAGGAGGCCGCGGGGATCAGCCCCAGCATTTT.

The V call is TRBV30, the J call TRBJ2-5; D ambiguous. CDR3 length equals 14 residues. Trimming removed 2 bases at V and 0 bases at J, with 10 bases between. CDR1 and CDR2 (germline): GTSNPN, SVGIG (reference sequence). CDR3 sequence (DNA): TGTGCCTGGAGTCAGCTCGGGTACCAAGAGACCCAGTACTTC. The encoded protein is CAWSQLGYQETQYF.

The chain has TRBV10-2 and TRBJ2-3; 12 bases are shared with TRBD2. V lost 6 bases, J lost 0 bases, and 4 bases stayed unmatched. Per germline, CDR1 WSHSY and CDR2 SAAADI. The CDR3 runs to 16 residues. The CDR3 sequence: CASRTSGRPSTDTQYF. In nucleotides, the CDR3 is TGCGCCAGCAGGACTAGCGGGAGACCTAGCACAGATACGCAGTATTTT.

V is TRBV28 and J is TRBJ1-2; TRBD1 is a possible D gene (5 bases). V shed 2 bases and J shed 8 bases, with 15 bases lying between them. The CDR3 runs to 14 residues. Looked up from germline, CDR1 is MDHEN and CDR2 is SYDVKM. The CDR3 DNA is TGTGCCAGCAGTTTAAGTCGTACAGGCCAGGGCTACACCTTC. It codes for CASSLSRTGQGYTF.

V usage is TRBV12-3 or TRBV12-4 and J usage is TRBJ2-6; the D gene is possibly TRBD1 (5 bases). V was trimmed by 5 bases and J by 2 bases, leaving 7 bases between them. This CDR3 has 14 residues. This chain's CDR3 is CASSPQAGANVLTF. DNA for the CDR3: TGTGCCAGCAGTCCACAGGCTGGGGCCAACGTCCTGACTTTC.

The chain joins TRBV25-1 to TRBJ2-5; D is uncertain. The CDR3 spans 14 residues. V dropped 1 base and J dropped 2 bases, with 8 bases sitting between them. Germline V gene data show CDR1 as MGHDK and CDR2 as SYGVNS. The CDR3 DNA follows: TGTGCCAGCAGTGAATGGGGATGGCAAGAGACCCAGTACTTC. Its translation is CASSEWGWQETQYF.

The V gene is TRBV20-1, the J gene TRBJ1-2; D is possibly TRBD1 (6 bases). Germline assignment: CDR1 DFQATT and CDR2 SNEGSKA (reference sequence). Trimming pared 2 bases from V and 4 bases from J, leaving 14 bases between. This CDR3 region has 14 residues. CDR3 nucleotides: TGCAGTGCTAGAATTCGGTCAGGGGCCTATGGCTACACCTTC. Its translation is CSARIRSGAYGYTF.

The rearrangement uses TRBV29-1 and TRBJ2-1, with 9 bases matching TRBD1. Germline values: CDR1 SQVTM, CDR2 ANQGSEA. The CDR3 is made up of 13 amino acids. V gave up 4 bases and J gave up 5 bases; unmatched junction bases: 3. CDR3 region: CSVGGTGNNEQFF. The CDR3 DNA reads TGCAGCGTTGGGGGGACAGGGAACAATGAGCAGTTCTTC.

J is TRBJ1-2 and V is TRBV3-1; D remains ambiguous. The CDR3 sequence is 15 residues long. Germline CDR1 and CDR2: LGHDT and YNNKEL (reference sequence). V lost 3 bases, J lost 0 bases, and 11 bases lay in between. The CDR3 sequence is CASSHYSITNYGYTF. In DNA form, the CDR3 reads TGTGCCAGCAGCCATTACAGCATAACTAACTATGGCTACACCTTC.

V gene TRBV20-1 combines with J gene TRBJ1-1; a weak D match, TRBD1 (5 bases). The CDR3 spans 13 residues. Between the trimmed V and J ends, which lost 1 base and 7 bases, there was a span of 13 bases. Germline assignment: CDR1 DFQATT and CDR2 SNEGSKA (reference sequence). The CDR3 DNA reads TGCAGTGCTAGAGCTGGGGGTAAAGATGAAGCTTTCTTT. It specifies CSARAGGKDEAFF.

The V and J genes are TRBV12-3 or TRBV12-4 and TRBJ1-2; unclear D gene. Trimming left V 3 bases short and J 4 bases short, with 9 bases between. CDR3 length: 13 amino acids. The CDR3 region is CASSLDYIYGYTF. CDR3 DNA: TGTGCCAGCAGTTTGGACTATATCTATGGCTACACCTTC.

V and J are TRBV9 and TRBJ2-1; D is ambiguous. This CDR3 is built from 14 residues. Germline V gene sequence: CDR1 SGDLS, CDR2 YYNGEE. Trimming left V 1 base short and J 8 bases short, with 13 bases between. The CDR3 DNA sequence: TGTGCCAGCAGCGTACTAGGGCAGTCAGATGAGCAGTTCTTC. Its translation: CASSVLGQSDEQFF.

The chain carries TRBV18 and TRBJ2-3, with D maybe TRBD2 (5 bases). This CDR3 is built from 15 residues. Trimming cost V 3 bases and J 2 bases, with 12 bases left between them. The germline V gene has CDR1 KGHSH and CDR2 LQKENI. CDR3 nucleotides: TGTGCCAGCTCACCCCGTTTGGGAGACACAGATACGCAGTATTTT. Its translation is CASSPRLGDTDTQYF. The whole variable domain, remainder taken from reference TRBV18 and TRBJ2-3, is NAGVMQNPRHLVRRRGQEARLRCSPMKGHSHVYWYRQLPEEGLKFMVYLQKENIIDESGMPKERFSAEFPKEGPSILRIQQVVRGDSAAYFCASSPRLGDTDTQYFGPGTRLTVL.

DNA for the CDR3: TGTGCCAGCAGCCTTAGAGGGGGGCGAGGAAACACCATATATTTT. Encoded protein: CASSLRGGRGNTIYF. The rearrangement joins TRBV27 to TRBJ1-3; the D gene is possibly TRBD1 (6 bases). Germline CDR1 reads MNHEY; CDR2 reads SMNVEV (reference sequence). Trimming took 6 bases from V and 4 from J, leaving 16 bases between them. The CDR3 length is 15 residues.

The chain employs TRBV7-2 and TRBJ2-1; 11 bases agree with TRBD2. Germline V gene sequence: CDR1 SGHTA, CDR2 FQGNSA. V shed 3 bases and J 5 bases; nucleotides not matched to a gene: 12. The CDR3 covers 18 residues. As DNA, the CDR3 is TGTGCCAGCAGCTTGACTAGCGGGATTCCCCATTCTAACAATGAGCAGTTCTTC. It encodes CASSLTSGIPHSNNEQFF.

This clonotype was recorded a few times. This rearrangement joins TRBV5-1 to TRBJ2-5, with 8 bases lining up with TRBD2. V dropped 4 bases and J dropped 5; count of bases not matched to a gene: 10. The CDR3 has 15 residues. Germline CDR1 reads SGHRS; CDR2 reads YFSETQ. CDR3 sequence: CASSRDRGGRETQYF. The DNA for the CDR3 is TGCGCCAGCAGCCGCGACCGGGGGGGTCGGGAGACCCAGTACTTC.